The next 16 T cell receptor beta chains were all read from a single sample in a study of early T cells in non-severe SARS-CoV-2 infection. TCRdb reanalysed the 5' RACE reads using MiXCR and keeps one entry per CDR3 protein. The repertoire includes 69,000 or so distinct CDR3 sequences, less than 15% of them detected once, and approximately 5.2% sits in the top ten. Sequencing was done on a sample of whole blood. These receptors all stem from an adult who was a healthcare worker with PCR-confirmed SARS-CoV-2 infection or an uninfected control (not recorded which).

The chain employs TRBV2 and TRBJ2-1; a possible D gene is TRBD1 (6 bases). The CDR3 consists of 13 residues. The germline V gene encodes CDR1 SNHLY and CDR2 FYNNEI. V was shortened by 5 bases and J by 6 bases, with 11 bases between the two germline ends. CDR3 protein: CASSWGPGNEQFF. The CDR3 coding sequence is TGTGCCAGCAGTTGGGGGCCGGGCAATGAGCAGTTCTTC.

This clonotype occurred a few times. This chain links TRBV12-3 or TRBV12-4 with TRBJ2-7; 11 nucleotides line up with TRBD1. The CDR3 has 15 amino acids. Trimming cost V 2 bases and J 2 bases; bases outside gene matches: 2. The CDR3, as DNA: TGTGCCAGCAGTTTAAGGGGACAGGGGGCCTACGAGCAGTACTTC. It is translated as CASSLRGQGAYEQYF.

This clonotype appeared many times. The CDR3 here is CASSPRLQGSGNTIYF. Here the CDR3 DNA reads TGTGCCAGCAGCCCTCGTCTACAGGGGAGTGGAAACACCATATATTTT. The chain employs TRBV3-1 and TRBJ1-3, with 7 bases matching TRBD1. Germline V gives CDR1 LGHDT, CDR2 YNNKEL (reference sequence). Trimming at V came to 4 bases and at J to 3 bases, leaving 9 bases not matched to a gene. The CDR3 extends over 16 amino acids.

The genes are TRBV5-4 and TRBJ1-3, with D perhaps TRBD1 (6 bases). V was shortened by 4 bases and J by 4 bases, with 18 bases between the two germline ends. The CDR3 is 16 amino acids. Germline V gives CDR1 SGHNT, CDR2 YYREEE (reference sequence). The CDR3 DNA reads as TGTGCCAGCAGCCCGGAGCTTTCGGGGGCCGGAAACACCATATATTTT. This gives the protein CASSPELSGAGNTIYF.

In this sample, this clonotype turned up many times. The V call is TRBV10-1, the J call TRBJ1-5; the D is unclear. Looked up from germline, CDR1 is WNHNN and CDR2 is SYGVQD (reference sequence). Trimming took off 4 bases at V and 6 bases at J, with 10 bases between the two ends. The CDR3 extends over 13 amino acids. CDR3 sequence reads: CASSVGVGQPQHF. Written as DNA, the CDR3 is TGCGCCAGCAGTGTCGGGGTCGGTCAGCCCCAGCATTTT.

This clonotype was seen many times. V gene TRBV7-9 combines with J gene TRBJ2-7; 7 bases are a match to TRBD2. J gave up 1 base and V 2 bases, and 5 bases lay outside the gene matches. Germline lookup yields CDR1 SEHNR and CDR2 FQNEAQ (reference sequence). The CDR3 spans 15 residues. Here the CDR3 DNA reads TGTGCCAGCAGCTTATGGGAGGGCCCGTCCTACGAGCAGTACTTC. Protein product: CASSLWEGPSYEQYF.

This clonotype was seen ten or more times. V usage is TRBV3-1 and J usage is TRBJ1-5, with D hard to call. Germline values: CDR1 LGHDT, CDR2 YNNKEL (reference sequence). V lost 1 base and J lost 0, with 7 bases in between. There are 15 residues in the CDR3. CDR3 coding DNA: TGTGCCAGCAGCCAAGCTCTCGGTAGCAATCAGCCCCAGCATTTT. This sequence encodes CASSQALGSNQPQHF.

V usage is TRBV7-2 and J usage is TRBJ1-1, with D uncertain. The CDR3 loop spans 12 amino acids. The germline V and J ends were trimmed by 3 bases and 8 bases, with 10 bases remaining between them. Germline CDR1 reads SGHTA; CDR2 reads FQGNSA. The CDR3 spells CASSFRLKEAFF. CDR3 sequence (DNA): TGTGCCAGCAGCTTCCGACTGAAAGAAGCTTTCTTT.

This clonotype was counted at least ten times. V gene TRBV5-4 combines with J gene TRBJ2-1; D remains ambiguous. This CDR3 is built from 13 residues. Germline CDR1 and CDR2: SGHNT and YYREEE (reference sequence). Trimming took off 3 bases at V and 8 bases at J, with 12 bases between the two ends. The CDR3 loop reads CASSSISTDEQFF. CDR3 DNA: TGTGCCAGCAGCTCTATAAGTACCGATGAGCAGTTCTTC.

The rearrangement joins TRBV7-2 to TRBJ2-3, with D tentatively TRBD1 (7 bases). This CDR3 is 14 amino acids long. Per the germline V gene, CDR1 is SGHTA and CDR2 is FQGNSA. V lost 5 bases and J 5 bases, leaving 14 bases between the germline ends. CDR3 sequence reads: CASSQEGAQDTQYF. CDR3 coding DNA: TGTGCCAGCAGCCAGGAGGGGGCTCAAGATACGCAGTATTTT.

This clonotype was observed a few times. V gene TRBV20-1 combines with J gene TRBJ2-2; D is undetermined. CDR3 length equals 12 residues. Germline loops: CDR1 DFQATT, CDR2 SNEGSKA (reference sequence). V was pared by 1 base and J by 6 bases, with 6 bases between. The CDR3 loop is CSARVNPGELFF. The CDR3 DNA follows: TGCAGTGCTAGAGTTAATCCCGGGGAGCTGTTTTTT.

In its sample, this clonotype was seen a few times. This chain uses TRBV6-5 with TRBJ2-6; tentative D call: TRBD1 (5 bases). Trimming took off 0 bases at V and 2 bases at J, with 14 bases between the two ends. The CDR3 covers 18 residues. Germline CDR1 reads MNHEY; CDR2 reads SVGAGI. The CDR3 loop reads CASSYSTPLGAGANVLTF. Here the CDR3 DNA reads TGTGCCAGCAGTTACTCTACACCCCTAGGGGCTGGGGCCAACGTCCTGACTTTC.

This clonotype occurred a few times. The rearrangement links TRBV20-1 to TRBJ2-2; 8 bases match TRBD2. CDR1 DFQATT and CDR2 SNEGSKA come from the germline V gene (reference sequence). Trimming removed 3 bases from V and 0 bases from J; junction bases left unmatched: 3. The CDR3 is made up of 15 amino acids. CDR3 residues: CSARYSGANTGELFF. The CDR3 DNA reads as TGCAGTGCTAGGTATAGCGGGGCGAACACCGGGGAGCTGTTTTTT.

This clonotype was found a few times. The chain combines TRBV5-1 with TRBJ2-2; possible D gene TRBD2, 5 bases. Germline CDR1 and CDR2: SGHRS and YFSETQ. V lost 5 bases to trimming and J lost 7 bases, with 12 bases between them. The CDR3 has 13 residues. This CDR3 is CASSYGVDGELFF. The CDR3 DNA sequence: TGCGCCAGCAGTTACGGGGTCGACGGGGAGCTGTTTTTT.

This clonotype has a count of ten or more. The V gene is TRBV10-3, the J gene TRBJ2-7; 7 nucleotides match TRBD1. V trimming: 7 bases; J trimming: 7 bases; junction bases outside the gene matches: 16. The germline V gene encodes CDR1 ENHRY and CDR2 SYGVKD. This CDR3 spans 15 amino acids. CDR3 loop: CAITADRAVSGEQYF. The CDR3 nucleotides read TGTGCCATCACCGCCGACAGGGCCGTCTCGGGGGAGCAGTACTTC.

The chain uses TRBV4-2 and TRBJ2-7; 12 bases agree with TRBD2. Germline CDR1 is LGHNA and CDR2 is YNFKEQ. The CDR3 is made up of 16 amino acids. J was trimmed by 5 bases and V by 0 bases; bases with no gene match: 5. CDR3 protein: CASSQELAGGSNEQYF. CDR3 coding DNA: TGTGCCAGCAGCCAAGAGCTAGCGGGAGGGAGTAACGAGCAGTACTTC.